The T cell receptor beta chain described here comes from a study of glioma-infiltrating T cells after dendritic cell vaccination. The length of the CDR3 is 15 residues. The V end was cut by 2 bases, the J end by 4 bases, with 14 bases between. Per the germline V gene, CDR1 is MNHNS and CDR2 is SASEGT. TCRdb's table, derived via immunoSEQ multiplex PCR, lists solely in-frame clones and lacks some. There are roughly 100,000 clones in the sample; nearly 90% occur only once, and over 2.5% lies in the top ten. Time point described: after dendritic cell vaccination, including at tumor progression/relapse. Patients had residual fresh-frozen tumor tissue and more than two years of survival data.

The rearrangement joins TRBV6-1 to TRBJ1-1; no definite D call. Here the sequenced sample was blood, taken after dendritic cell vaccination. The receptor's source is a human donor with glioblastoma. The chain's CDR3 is CASSELYRSGTEAFF. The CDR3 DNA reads TGTGCCAGCAGTGAATTATACCGGTCGGGCACTGAAGCTTTCTTT.